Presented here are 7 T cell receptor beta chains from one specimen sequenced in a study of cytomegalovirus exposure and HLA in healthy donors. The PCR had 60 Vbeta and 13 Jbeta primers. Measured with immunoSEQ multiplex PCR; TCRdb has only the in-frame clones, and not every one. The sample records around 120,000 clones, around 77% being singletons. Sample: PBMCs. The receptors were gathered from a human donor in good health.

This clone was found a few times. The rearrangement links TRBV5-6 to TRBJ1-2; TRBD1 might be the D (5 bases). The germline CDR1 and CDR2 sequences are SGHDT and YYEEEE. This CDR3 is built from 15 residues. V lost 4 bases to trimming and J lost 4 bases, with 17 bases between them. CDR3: CASSPAAGRGYGYTF. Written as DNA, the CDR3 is TGTGCCAGCAGCCCCGCGGCAGGTAGGGGCTATGGCTACACCTTC. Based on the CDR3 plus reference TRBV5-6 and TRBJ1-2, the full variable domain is DAGVTQSPTHLIKTRGQQVTLRCSPKSGHDTVSWYQQALGQGPQFIFQYYEEEERQRGNFPDRFSGHQFPNYSSELNVNALLLGDSALYLCASSPAAGRGYGYTFGSGTRLTVV.

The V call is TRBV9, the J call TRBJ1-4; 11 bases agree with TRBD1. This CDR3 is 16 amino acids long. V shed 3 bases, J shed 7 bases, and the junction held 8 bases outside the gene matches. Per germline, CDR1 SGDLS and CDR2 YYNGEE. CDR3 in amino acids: CASSAGDRGRGEKLFF. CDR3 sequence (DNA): TGTGCCAGCAGCGCGGGGGACAGGGGGAGGGGTGAAAAACTGTTTTTT. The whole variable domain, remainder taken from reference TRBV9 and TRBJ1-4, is DSGVTQTPKHLITATGQRVTLRCSPRSGDLSVYWYQQSLDQGLQFLIQYYNGEERAKGNILERFSAQQFPDLHSELNLSSLELGDSALYFCASSAGDRGRGEKLFFGSGTQLSVL.

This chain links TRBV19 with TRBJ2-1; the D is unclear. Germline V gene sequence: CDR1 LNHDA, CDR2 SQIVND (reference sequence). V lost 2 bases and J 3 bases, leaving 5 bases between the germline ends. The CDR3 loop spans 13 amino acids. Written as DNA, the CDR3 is TGTGCCAGTAGTATAACCTACTACAATGAGCAGTTCTTC. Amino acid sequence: CASSITYYNEQFF.

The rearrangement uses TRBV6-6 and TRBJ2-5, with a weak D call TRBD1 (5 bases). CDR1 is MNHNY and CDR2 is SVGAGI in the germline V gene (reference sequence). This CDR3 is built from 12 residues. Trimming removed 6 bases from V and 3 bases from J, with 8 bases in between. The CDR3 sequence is CASRGQKETQYF. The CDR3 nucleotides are TGTGCCAGCAGGGGGCAGAAAGAGACCCAGTACTTC.

The CDR3 loop reads CASRLNLGSGTTEAFF. The CDR3 DNA follows: TGCGCCAGCCGCCTGAACCTCGGATCGGGTACCACTGAAGCTTTCTTT. The chain has TRBV4-1 and TRBJ1-1; D gene ambiguous. Germline CDR1 reads MGHRA; CDR2 reads YSYEKL. The CDR3 consists of 16 residues. Between the trimmed V and J ends, which lost 8 bases and 4 bases, there was a span of 23 bases.

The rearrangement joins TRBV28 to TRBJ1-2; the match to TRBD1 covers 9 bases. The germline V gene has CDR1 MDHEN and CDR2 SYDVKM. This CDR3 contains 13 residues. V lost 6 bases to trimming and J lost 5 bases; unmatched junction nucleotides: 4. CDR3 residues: CASSQQGAYGYTF. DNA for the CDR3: TGTGCCAGCAGCCAACAGGGGGCGTATGGCTACACCTTC.

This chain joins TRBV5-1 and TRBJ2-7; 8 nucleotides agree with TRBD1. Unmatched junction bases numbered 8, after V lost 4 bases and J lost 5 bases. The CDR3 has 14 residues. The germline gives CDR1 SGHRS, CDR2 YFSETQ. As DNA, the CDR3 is TGCGCCAGCAGCCCGGGACAGGTAGGTGACGAGCAGTACTTC. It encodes CASSPGQVGDEQYF.